This TCR beta chain was identified in a study of T and B cells in COVID-19 patients. General study findings and limits: There were more than 2,000 TCR clusters exclusive to the recovered cohort, a few dozen with low generation probability.

For this clonotype: Its antigen is as yet unknown.

TRB rearrangements were amplified by multiplex PCR with BIOMED2 TRB-A/B primers. Each CDR3 protein gets one entry after TCRdb re-called the multiplex PCR reads with MiXCR. The data contain 1,200 or so distinct CDR3 sequences, around 30% of them seen just once; the ten biggest clones take up roughly 25%. TRB was amplified from around 230-520 ng of blood genomic DNA. The TCR originated in a human donor with active COVID-19. Input material: blood.

CDR3 residues: CASSLEVRESTDTQYF. DNA for the CDR3: TGTGCCAGCAGCTTGGAGGTCAGGGAGAGCACAGATACGCAGTATTTT. This chain joins TRBV5-6 and TRBJ2-3; either TRBD1 or TRBD2 may supply D (5 bases each). This CDR3 region has 16 residues. Trimming shortened V by 0 bases and J by 0 bases, and 11 bases separated the two germline ends. Germline V gene data show CDR1 as SGHDT and CDR2 as YYEEEE. The full variable domain, in which reference TRBV5-6 and TRBJ2-3 provide the parts outside the CDR3, is DAGVTQSPTHLIKTRGQQVTLRCSPKSGHDTVSWYQQALGQGPQFIFQYYEEEERQRGNFPDRFSGHQFPNYSSELNVNALLLGDSALYLCASSLEVRESTDTQYFGPGTRLTVL.